These 13 T cell receptor beta chains were sequenced from one sample in a study of T cell changes during pregnancy in multiple sclerosis. The assay was immunoSEQ multiplex PCR, and TCRdb's table has in-frame clones only and misses some. The sample lists around 49,000 clones, 95% occurring once. The sequencing here drew on CD8+ T cells from peripheral blood mononuclear cells, taken in the first trimester of pregnancy. These receptors came from a female donor with multiple sclerosis, enrolled in a pregnancy study.

This chain links TRBV7-9 with TRBJ1-1; tentative D call: TRBD1 (6 bases). Germline lookup yields CDR1 SEHNR and CDR2 FQNEAQ (reference sequence). This CDR3 spans 11 amino acids. With 4 bases removed from V and 8 bases from J, the gap between germline ends came to 8 bases. The CDR3 DNA is TGTGCCAGCAGCTCGGACAGAGAAGCTTTCTTT. Protein sequence: CASSSDREAFF.

The chain couples TRBV29-1 to TRBJ2-7; D gene ambiguous. CDR3 length: 13 residues. Trimming left V 0 bases short and J 2 bases short, with 8 bases between. From germline, CDR1 is SQVTM and CDR2 ANQGSEA. The CDR3 is CSVEEGRTYEQYF. The CDR3, as DNA: TGCAGCGTTGAAGAGGGCAGGACCTACGAGCAGTACTTC.

This clone was recorded only once. This likely traces to a read error, being one base from a far larger clone. The chain uses TRBV6-5 and TRBJ2-3; 10 bases fit TRBD2. The germline gives CDR1 MNHEY, CDR2 SVGAGI. CDR3 length equals 15 residues. V dropped 2 bases and J dropped 1; count of bases not matched to a gene: 0. CDR3 loop: CASSYGTSGTDTQYF. The CDR3 region has the DNA TGTGCCAGCAGTTACGGGACTAGCGGCACAGATACGCAGTATTTT.

This chain joins TRBV5-8 and TRBJ2-1; tentative D call: TRBD2 (6 bases). This CDR3 spans 11 amino acids. Per germline, CDR1 SGHTS and CDR2 YDEGEE. Deletions cut 7 bases from V and 11 bases from J, with 13 bases between. The CDR3 reads CASYQEGKQFF. DNA of the CDR3: TGTGCCAGCTACCAGGAGGGCAAGCAGTTCTTC.

CDR3 loop: CASSEARGPSYEQYF. Here the CDR3 DNA reads TGTGCCAGCAGTGAAGCGAGAGGCCCATCCTACGAGCAGTACTTC. V is TRBV2 and J is TRBJ2-7; no reliable D call. With 0 bases removed from V and 1 base from J, the gap between germline ends came to 10 bases. The CDR3 has 15 residues. The germline CDR1 and CDR2 sequences are SNHLY and FYNNEI. Based on the CDR3 plus reference TRBV2 and TRBJ2-7, the full variable domain is EPEVTQTPSHQVTQMGQEVILRCVPISNHLYFYWYRQILGQKVEFLVSFYNNEISEKSEIFDDQFSVERPDGSNFTLKIRSTKLEDSAMYFCASSEARGPSYEQYFGPGTRLTVT.

This clone appeared once. The chain couples TRBV15 to TRBJ2-7; tentatively, D is TRBD2 (5 bases). The CDR3 is 13 amino acids. The germline V gene has CDR1 LNHNV and CDR2 YYDKDF (reference sequence). The V gene lost 0 bases and the J gene lost 5 bases, with 8 bases spanning the gap. The CDR3 bases are TGTGCCACCAGCAGAGAGGACGGGGACGAGCAGTACTTC. Translation gives CATSREDGDEQYF. Looking up the rest from reference TRBV15 and TRBJ2-7 gives the full variable domain: DAMVIQNPRYQVTQFGKPVTLSCSQTLNHNVMYWYQQKSSQAPKLLFHYYDKDFNNEADTPDNFQSRRPNTSFCFLDIRSPGLGDTAMYLCATSREDGDEQYFGPGTRLTVT.

This chain connects TRBV19 to TRBJ2-3, with D perhaps TRBD2 (5 bases). CDR3 length: 15 amino acids. Germline CDR1 LNHDA, CDR2 SQIVND (reference sequence). The V gene lost 5 bases and the J gene lost 11 bases, with 23 bases spanning the gap. The CDR3 spells CASSFSEGFISGQYF. The CDR3 DNA reads TGTGCCAGTAGTTTTTCAGAGGGATTTATTTCGGGGCAGTATTTT.

The CDR3 DNA follows: TGTGCCAGTAGTATATCTCCGGGACAAATGAACACTGAAGCTTTCTTT. This gives the protein CASSISPGQMNTEAFF. This chain uses TRBV19 with TRBJ1-1; possibly TRBD1 for D (6 bases). CDR1 and CDR2 from the germline V gene are LNHDA and SQIVND (reference sequence). Trimming removed 2 bases at V and 0 bases at J, with 13 bases between. The CDR3 contains 16 residues.

J is TRBJ2-1 and V is TRBV27, with D possibly TRBD2 on 5 matching bases. CDR1 and CDR2 (germline): MNHEY, SMNVEV (reference sequence). The CDR3 contains 11 residues. V shed 4 bases and J shed 9 bases, with 7 bases lying between them. CDR3 DNA: TGTGCCAGCAGTTCCGCGGGTGAGCAGTTCTTC. Translated: CASSSAGEQFF.

The rearrangement uses TRBV29-1 and TRBJ2-5; 8 bases are shared with TRBD2. This CDR3 comprises 13 residues. V trimming: 7 bases; J trimming: 5 bases; junction bases outside the gene matches: 9. In germline, CDR1 is SQVTM, CDR2 ANQGSEA. DNA for the CDR3: TGCAGCGGATCGGGACTAGAAGACGAGACCCAGTACTTC. Its protein is CSGSGLEDETQYF.

The rearrangement uses TRBV6-5 and TRBJ2-1; D might be TRBD1 (5 bases). Trimming took off 7 bases at V and 8 bases at J, with 12 bases between the two ends. This CDR3 has 12 residues. Germline values: CDR1 MNHEY, CDR2 SVGAGI. CDR3 loop: CASKQGIDEQFF. DNA of the CDR3: TGTGCCAGCAAGCAGGGTATTGATGAGCAGTTCTTC.

The chain joins TRBV27 to TRBJ1-1, with a tentative D call TRBD1 (6 bases). The CDR3 is 16 residues long. Per germline, CDR1 MNHEY and CDR2 SMNVEV (reference sequence). Trimming shortened V by 5 bases and J by 0 bases, and 16 bases separated the two germline ends. The CDR3: CASSTQARGMNTEAFF. The DNA for the CDR3 is TGTGCCAGCAGTACCCAGGCCAGGGGTATGAACACTGAAGCTTTCTTT.

J is TRBJ2-3 and V is TRBV5-1; unclear D gene. The CDR3 length is 15 residues. With 0 bases removed from V and 3 bases from J, the gap between germline ends came to 11 bases. The germline V gene has CDR1 SGHRS and CDR2 YFSETQ. The CDR3 nucleotides read TGCGCCAGCAGCTTGGGAGTAGCCGCAACAGATACGCAGTATTTT. The encoded protein is CASSLGVAATDTQYF.